Listed below are T cell receptor beta chains from one sample, sequenced in a study of shared T cell receptors in the human thymus. Clones were sequenced by immunoSEQ multiplex PCR, and TCRdb holds only the in-frame ones, with some missing. The sample lists roughly 700,000 clones; approximately 87% were seen once. The same sample was also used in a study of human thymus T cells.

Sequencing input: thymocytes. These receptors were taken from a boy younger than two with a congenital heart defect. Each CDR3 is given with its conserved first and last residue.

v_call,j_call,cdr3_aa
TRBV30,TRBJ2-7,CAWSPLALAGGTYEQYF
TRBV12-2,TRBJ2-7,CASRPGERSWNEQYF
TRBV7-2,TRBJ2-7,CASSPKGTSGSYEQYF
TRBV10-3,TRBJ2-7,CAISPSRRGDYEQYF
TRBV5-4,TRBJ1-1,CASSLSGGTEAFF
TRBV5-5,TRBJ2-2,CASSLEGVGRSTGELFF
TRBV27,TRBJ2-7,CASSLGPPGQGRVDEQYF
TRBV7-2,TRBJ1-5,CASSFRTGTNQPQHF
TRBV28,TRBJ1-5,CASSPDRGQTYSNQPQHF
TRBV7-7,TRBJ2-2,CASKDREGGGELFF
TRBV7-8,TRBJ2-1,CASSPWTSGRSYNEQFF
TRBV7-2,TRBJ1-1,CASSLRQENTEAFF
TRBV5-4,TRBJ1-1,CASSPTGTGAFF
TRBV15,TRBJ2-7,CATSDRTGGYEQYF
TRBV10-3,TRBJ1-1,CAISESRGLTEAFF
TRBV5-1,TRBJ2-7,CASSLATARPKGYEQYF
TRBV20-1,TRBJ2-5,CSGLAYGDQYF
TRBV7-6,TRBJ2-3,CASSSFRWPFLGLAPDTQYF
TRBV30,TRBJ2-3,CAWGRPAPPQYF
TRBV4-3,TRBJ2-2,CASSPQAGGPPGELFF
TRBV11-2,TRBJ2-7,CASSLVAGLVEQYF
TRBV4-3,TRBJ2-1,CASSLNYYNEQFF
TRBV27,TRBJ2-1,CASSLPSSGRAGWNEQFF
TRBV28,TRBJ1-4,CASRGQGIIDEKLFF
TRBV6-1,TRBJ2-5,CASSFGGAGQETQYF
TRBV19,TRBJ2-3,CASRDRDGTDTQYF
TRBV15,TRBJ1-5,CATSRDQSRGYSNQPQHF
TRBV7-8,TRBJ2-7,CASSLRSRQGAVTYEQYF
TRBV7-2,TRBJ1-3,CASSSPGQGGSSGNTIYF
TRBV19,TRBJ2-1,CASSIPPQGAYNEQFF
TRBV7-8,TRBJ2-1,CASSAGGREQFF
TRBV27,TRBJ2-7,CASRRESSYEQYF
TRBV28,-,CASSPWRPDYEQYF
TRBV14,TRBJ1-1,CASSQGGRGRVTEAFF
TRBV27,TRBJ2-3,CASSSLTSGTTDTQYF
TRBV7-9,TRBJ2-3,CASSPLGGGTDTQYF
TRBV14,TRBJ1-1,CASSQDRVPPAFF
TRBV4-3,TRBJ2-1,CASSQDPPGGSSYNEQFF
TRBV4-2,TRBJ2-3,CASSQANRAPSGITDTQYF
TRBV5-1,TRBJ2-5,CASSLGPSPQETQYF
TRBV7-3,TRBJ2-3,CASSLTGQGRTDTQYF
TRBV27,TRBJ2-3,CASRWGGTSGRPSTDTQYF
TRBV18,TRBJ2-3,CASSPNPRGRGTDTQYF
TRBV19,TRBJ2-3,CASSIGQGRRTDTQYF
TRBV5-4,TRBJ2-1,CASSPVVAGVHEQFF
TRBV4-3,TRBJ2-2,CASSQGGWNTGELFF
TRBV25-1,TRBJ2-7,CASSEREVPGGYEQYF
TRBV29-1,TRBJ2-2,CSVPRGQGNTGELFF
TRBV29-1,TRBJ2-7,CSVEDGGAVHEQYF